The 19 T cell receptor beta chains listed next were all sequenced from one sample in a study of CD8+CD57+ T cells in acquired aplastic anemia (dated by TCRdb to 2017 to 2018). Sequencing instrument: Illumina HiSeq 2000. TCR beta VDJ combination and CDR3 sequence profiling used genomic DNA as the template. Using fastp at Q25 and MiXCR, TCRdb reprocessed the public reads and kept productive beta chains. Every CDR3 protein is listed once, alongside the most common genes and DNA of its rows. Counted in this sample were some 92,000 distinct CDR3 sequences; around 62% of them appeared once. The ten largest clones add up to more than 55% of the sample. The patients picked for sequencing were ones in whom flow cytometry had shown an expansion of CD8+CD57+ cells. Material for sequencing was sorted CD4+, CD8+, or CD8+CD57+ T cells (not recorded which) from PBMCs. The receptors come from a human donor with aplastic anemia.

The genes are TRBV5-1 and TRBJ2-7; D is unclear. Trimming took off 2 bases at V and 4 bases at J, with 10 bases between the two ends. There are 13 residues in the CDR3. The germline V gene encodes CDR1 SGHRS and CDR2 YFSETQ. The CDR3 bases are TGCGCCAGCAGCTTACAGTCCCCATACGAGCAGTACTTC. Translation: CASSLQSPYEQYF.

V usage is TRBV2 and J usage is TRBJ1-5, with a tentative D call TRBD1 (6 bases). Germline V gives CDR1 SNHLY, CDR2 FYNNEI. The germline V and J ends were trimmed by 1 base and 4 bases, with 8 bases remaining between them. The CDR3 consists of 14 residues. This CDR3 reads CASSEEQGNQPQHF. CDR3 coding DNA: TGTGCCAGCAGTGAAGAACAGGGAAATCAGCCCCAGCATTTT.

The chain is built from TRBV6-1 and TRBJ1-6; no definite D call. Trimming took off 3 bases at V and 7 bases at J, with 10 bases between the two ends. This CDR3 is 14 amino acids long. Germline V CDR1 and CDR2: MNHNS, SASEGT. For the CDR3, the DNA is TGTGCCAGCAGTGAGGAGGCGTTGAATTCACCCCTCCACTTT. Protein: CASSEEALNSPLHF.

The genes are TRBV2 and TRBJ2-7; no clear D. CDR1 is SNHLY and CDR2 is FYNNEI in the germline V gene. The CDR3 extends over 11 amino acids. Trimming stripped 7 bases from V and 1 base from J, with 5 bases between. CDR3 loop: CASNLSYEQYF. CDR3 in DNA: TGTGCCAGCAACCTTTCCTACGAGCAGTACTTC. The entire variable domain, with the rest obtained from reference TRBV2 and TRBJ2-7, is as follows: EPEVTQTPSHQVTQMGQEVILRCVPISNHLYFYWYRQILGQKVEFLVSFYNNEISEKSEIFDDQFSVERPDGSNFTLKIRSTKLEDSAMYFCASNLSYEQYFGPGTRLTVT.

This clonotype has only a few counts. V is TRBV10-3 and J is TRBJ1-1, with TRBD1 matching 10 bases. Germline V CDR1 and CDR2: ENHRY, SYGVKD. The CDR3 has 15 amino acids. With 6 bases clipped from V and 0 bases from J, the junction kept 4 bases outside the gene matches. CDR3 region: CAIRGQGTLNTEAFF. In DNA form, the CDR3 reads TGTGCCATCAGGGGACAGGGGACATTGAACACTGAAGCTTTCTTT.

The rearrangement uses TRBV7-9 and TRBJ2-5, with D hard to call. Germline CDR1 and CDR2: SEHNR and FQNEAQ (reference sequence). The CDR3 has 13 residues. Trimming left V 1 base short and J 5 bases short, with 8 bases between. The CDR3 region has the DNA TGTGCCAGCAGCTTAGGACTTAAGGAGACCCAGTACTTC. It translates to CASSLGLKETQYF.

In its sample, this clonotype is medium-sized. V and J are TRBV10-2 and TRBJ1-5, with 8 bases that match TRBD1. The CDR3 covers 14 residues. J was trimmed by 6 bases and V by 5 bases; bases with no gene match: 6. The germline V gene has CDR1 WSHSY and CDR2 SAAADI. In nucleotides, the CDR3 is TGCGCCAGCAGTAATCAGGGGGCAATTCAGCCCCAGCATTTT. It specifies CASSNQGAIQPQHF.

The V and J genes are TRBV7-8 and TRBJ2-3; D might be TRBD2 (5 bases). The germline gives CDR1 SGHVS, CDR2 FQNEAQ. This CDR3 is built from 15 residues. Between the trimmed V and J ends, which lost 5 bases and 1 base, there was a span of 13 bases. The CDR3 spells CASSPPGKRTDTQYF. The DNA of the CDR3 is TGTGCCAGCAGCCCACCGGGAAAACGCACAGATACGCAGTATTTT.

The chain recombines TRBV7-6 with TRBJ2-5; D not resolved. Germline lookup yields CDR1 SGHVS and CDR2 FNYEAQ. The V gene lost 2 bases and the J gene lost 1 base, with 5 bases spanning the gap. The CDR3 is 13 residues long. DNA for the CDR3: TGTGCCAGCAGCTTACAAGCCCAAGAGACCCAGTACTTC. This translates into CASSLQAQETQYF.

The chain has TRBV10-3 and TRBJ2-7; D is ambiguous. The ends were cut back, 0 bases at V and 1 base at J, with 7 bases in the middle. Germline values: CDR1 ENHRY, CDR2 SYGVKD. CDR3 length equals 14 residues. Here the CDR3 reads CAISESSQSYEQYV. CDR3 bases: TGTGCCATCAGTGAGTCGAGTCAGTCCTACGAGCAGTACGTC.

The rearrangement links TRBV29-1 to TRBJ1-2; a weak D match, TRBD1 (6 bases). CDR3 size: 12 residues. In germline, CDR1 is SQVTM, CDR2 ANQGSEA. The V gene lost 4 bases and the J gene lost 2 bases, with 8 bases spanning the gap. In DNA, the CDR3 is TGCAGCGTTGTCACAGGGAACTATGGCTACACCTTC. Amino acid sequence: CSVVTGNYGYTF.

This chain uses TRBV25-1 with TRBJ1-3; D not certain. Germline V gene lookup returns CDR1 MGHDK and CDR2 SYGVNS. The CDR3 consists of 16 residues. Trimming cost V 6 bases and J 4 bases, with 19 bases left between them. The CDR3 DNA reads TGTGCCAGCAGGGAAGGAAAGGGAAACTCCGGAAACACCATATATTTT. Amino acid sequence: CASREGKGNSGNTIYF.

V usage is TRBV20-1 and J usage is TRBJ1-6; tentatively, D is TRBD1 (6 bases). Germline V gene data show CDR1 as DFQATT and CDR2 as SNEGSKA (reference sequence). V was cut by 3 bases and J by 4 bases, with 13 bases left in between. This CDR3 contains 15 residues. The CDR3 DNA reads TGCAGTGCTAGGATATGGACAGAATATAATTCACCCCTCCACTTT. Translating gives CSARIWTEYNSPLHF.

V usage is TRBV10-3 and J usage is TRBJ2-1, with 7 bases lining up with TRBD2. Germline loops: CDR1 ENHRY, CDR2 SYGVKD. The V and J ends lost 4 bases and 2 bases, in that order; junction bases with no gene match: 5. The CDR3 spans 15 residues. Here the CDR3 DNA reads TGTGCCATCAGTGCCCCTAGCGGAACCTACAATGAGCAGTTCTTC. It encodes CAISAPSGTYNEQFF.

J is TRBJ1-2 and V is TRBV14; TRBD1 might be the D (5 bases). Germline V gene lookup returns CDR1 SGHDN and CDR2 FVKESK. Deletions cut 1 base from V and 7 bases from J, with 19 bases between. The CDR3 runs 16 residues. This CDR3 is CASSQAGLGEWAGYTF. CDR3 nucleotide sequence: TGTGCCAGCAGCCAAGCGGGGTTGGGGGAATGGGCTGGCTACACCTTC.

In its sample, this clonotype was seen a few times. This chain joins TRBV2 and TRBJ2-1; D is possibly TRBD1 (6 bases). This CDR3 region has 12 residues. The V end lost 6 bases, the J end lost 7 bases, and 10 bases lay between the germline ends. The germline gives CDR1 SNHLY, CDR2 FYNNEI. The CDR3 loop reads CASRIQGNEQFF. The CDR3 bases are TGTGCCAGCAGGATACAGGGAAATGAGCAGTTCTTC. The variable domain in full, with the rest retrieved from reference TRBV2 and TRBJ2-1, is EPEVTQTPSHQVTQMGQEVILRCVPISNHLYFYWYRQILGQKVEFLVSFYNNEISEKSEIFDDQFSVERPDGSNFTLKIRSTKLEDSAMYFCASRIQGNEQFFGPGTRLTVL.

The chain combines TRBV5-1 with TRBJ1-2; no definite D call. CDR1 and CDR2 (germline): SGHRS, YFSETQ. This CDR3 comprises 12 residues. V dropped 4 bases and J dropped 6 bases, with 10 bases sitting between them. CDR3 region: CASSSRGDGYTF. The CDR3 bases are TGCGCCAGCAGCAGCCGTGGGGATGGCTACACCTTC.

The chain links TRBV7-9 to TRBJ2-1, with D perhaps TRBD2 (5 bases). Germline CDR1 is SEHNR and CDR2 is FQNEAQ (reference sequence). Trimming removed 9 bases from V and 8 bases from J, with 11 bases in between. This CDR3 contains 11 residues. CDR3 nucleotide sequence: TGTGCCAGTAGAACTAGGGATGAGCAGTTCTTC. Translating it yields CASRTRDEQFF.

The genes are TRBV20-1 and TRBJ2-7; possibly TRBD2 for D (6 bases). Germline lookup yields CDR1 DFQATT and CDR2 SNEGSKA (reference sequence). The ends were cut back, 6 bases at V and 5 bases at J, with 20 bases in the middle. The CDR3 is 14 amino acids. CDR3 sequence reads: CSAPPPGGAHEQYF. CDR3 nucleotide sequence: TGCAGTGCCCCACCCCCCGGGGGAGCCCACGAGCAGTACTTC.